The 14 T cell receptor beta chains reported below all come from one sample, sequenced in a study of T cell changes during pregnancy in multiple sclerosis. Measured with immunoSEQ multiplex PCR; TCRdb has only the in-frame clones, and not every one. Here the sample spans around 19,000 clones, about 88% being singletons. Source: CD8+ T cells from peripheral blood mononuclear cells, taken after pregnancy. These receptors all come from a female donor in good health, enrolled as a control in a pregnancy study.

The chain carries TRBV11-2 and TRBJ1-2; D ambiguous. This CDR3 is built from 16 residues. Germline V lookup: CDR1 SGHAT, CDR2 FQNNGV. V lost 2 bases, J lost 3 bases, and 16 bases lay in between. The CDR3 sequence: CASSLRIALGDYGYTF. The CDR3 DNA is TGTGCCAGCAGCTTACGAATCGCCCTCGGGGACTATGGCTACACCTTC.

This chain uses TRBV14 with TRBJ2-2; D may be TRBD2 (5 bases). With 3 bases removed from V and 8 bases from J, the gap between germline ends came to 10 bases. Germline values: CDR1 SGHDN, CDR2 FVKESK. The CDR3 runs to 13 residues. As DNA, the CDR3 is TGTGCCAGCAGCCACCGATCGGGGGGGGAGCTGTTTTTT. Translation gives CASSHRSGGELFF. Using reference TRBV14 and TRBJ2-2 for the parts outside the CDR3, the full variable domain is EAGVTQFPSHSVIEKGQTVTLRCDPISGHDNLYWYRRVMGKEIKFLLHFVKESKQDESGMPNNRFLAERTGGTYSTLKVQPAELEDSGVYFCASSHRSGGELFFGEGSRLTVL.

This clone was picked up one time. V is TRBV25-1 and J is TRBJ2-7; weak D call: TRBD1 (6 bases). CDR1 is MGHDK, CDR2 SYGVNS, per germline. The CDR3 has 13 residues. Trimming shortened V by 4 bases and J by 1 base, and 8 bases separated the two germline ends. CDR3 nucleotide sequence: TGTGCCAGCAGTGTACAGGGTTCCTACGAGCAGTACTTC. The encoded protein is CASSVQGSYEQYF.

This chain's CDR3 is CASTSGGSSTDTQYF. The CDR3, as DNA: TGCGCCAGCACTTCGGGCGGGTCTAGCACAGATACGCAGTATTTT. The chain has TRBV5-1 and TRBJ2-3, with D possibly being TRBD2 (5 bases). Germline lookup yields CDR1 SGHRS and CDR2 YFSETQ. CDR3 size: 15 residues. V dropped 6 bases and J dropped 0 bases, with 14 bases sitting between them.

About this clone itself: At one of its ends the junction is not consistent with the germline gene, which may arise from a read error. For the CDR3, the DNA is TGTGCCAGCAGCAAACGGACAGTGTTTTACGTGCAGTACTTC. Amino acid sequence: CASSKRTVFYVQYF. This chain links TRBV7-9 with TRBJ2-7; tentatively, D is TRBD1 (6 bases). Germline V gene sequence: CDR1 SEHNR, CDR2 FQNEAQ (reference sequence). The CDR3 contains 14 residues.

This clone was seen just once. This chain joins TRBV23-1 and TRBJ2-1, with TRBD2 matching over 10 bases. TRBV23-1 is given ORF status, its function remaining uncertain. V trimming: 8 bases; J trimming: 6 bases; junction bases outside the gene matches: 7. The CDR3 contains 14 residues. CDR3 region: CASFKRTSGNEQFF. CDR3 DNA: TGCGCCAGCTTTAAGCGGACTAGCGGCAATGAGCAGTTCTTC.

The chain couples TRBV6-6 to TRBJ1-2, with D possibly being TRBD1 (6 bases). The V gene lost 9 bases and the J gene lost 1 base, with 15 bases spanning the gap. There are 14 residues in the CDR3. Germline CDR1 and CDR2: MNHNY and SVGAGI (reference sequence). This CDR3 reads CASLHTGYNYGYTF. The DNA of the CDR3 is TGTGCCAGTCTGCACACAGGGTATAACTATGGCTACACCTTC.

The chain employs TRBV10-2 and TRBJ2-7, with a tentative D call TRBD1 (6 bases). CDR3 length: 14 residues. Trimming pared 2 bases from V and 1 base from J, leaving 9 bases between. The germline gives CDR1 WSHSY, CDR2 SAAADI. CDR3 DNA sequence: TGCGCCAGCAGTGAGGAGGGGGAGTCCTACGAGCAGTACTTC. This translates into CASSEEGESYEQYF.

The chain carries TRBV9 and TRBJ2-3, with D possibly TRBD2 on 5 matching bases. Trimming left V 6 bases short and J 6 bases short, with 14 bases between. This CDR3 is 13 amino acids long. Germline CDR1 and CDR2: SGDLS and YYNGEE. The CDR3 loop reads CASNPAGADTQYF. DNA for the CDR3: TGTGCCAGCAACCCCGCGGGCGCGGATACGCAGTATTTT.

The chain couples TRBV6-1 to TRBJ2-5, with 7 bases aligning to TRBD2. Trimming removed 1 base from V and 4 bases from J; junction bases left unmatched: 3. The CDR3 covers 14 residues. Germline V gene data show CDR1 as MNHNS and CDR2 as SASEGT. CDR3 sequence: CASSEGGGGETQYF. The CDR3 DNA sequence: TGTGCCAGCAGTGAAGGGGGGGGTGGAGAGACCCAGTACTTC.

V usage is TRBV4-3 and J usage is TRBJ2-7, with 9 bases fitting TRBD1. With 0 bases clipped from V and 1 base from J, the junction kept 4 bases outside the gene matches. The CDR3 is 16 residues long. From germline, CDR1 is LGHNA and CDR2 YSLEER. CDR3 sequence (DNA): TGCGCCAGCAGCCAAGAATCGGGGACAGGGTCCTACGAGCAGTACTTC. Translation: CASSQESGTGSYEQYF.

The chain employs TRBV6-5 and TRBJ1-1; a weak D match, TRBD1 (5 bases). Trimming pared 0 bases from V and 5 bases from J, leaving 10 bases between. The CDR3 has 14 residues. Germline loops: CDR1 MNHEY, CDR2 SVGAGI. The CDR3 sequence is CASSYSGSGTEAFF. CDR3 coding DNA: TGTGCCAGCAGTTACTCCGGATCAGGGACTGAAGCTTTCTTT.

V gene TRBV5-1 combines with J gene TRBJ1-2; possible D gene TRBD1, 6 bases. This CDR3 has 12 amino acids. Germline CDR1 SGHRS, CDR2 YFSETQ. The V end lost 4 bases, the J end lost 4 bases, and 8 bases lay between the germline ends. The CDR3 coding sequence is TGCGCCAGCAGCAAGGACAGCTATGGCTACACCTTC. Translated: CASSKDSYGYTF.

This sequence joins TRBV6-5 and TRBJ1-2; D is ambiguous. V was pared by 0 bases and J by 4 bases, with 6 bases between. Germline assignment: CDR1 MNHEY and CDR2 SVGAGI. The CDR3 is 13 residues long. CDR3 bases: TGTGCCAGCAGTTACTCTTTACTCTATGGCTACACCTTC. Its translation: CASSYSLLYGYTF.